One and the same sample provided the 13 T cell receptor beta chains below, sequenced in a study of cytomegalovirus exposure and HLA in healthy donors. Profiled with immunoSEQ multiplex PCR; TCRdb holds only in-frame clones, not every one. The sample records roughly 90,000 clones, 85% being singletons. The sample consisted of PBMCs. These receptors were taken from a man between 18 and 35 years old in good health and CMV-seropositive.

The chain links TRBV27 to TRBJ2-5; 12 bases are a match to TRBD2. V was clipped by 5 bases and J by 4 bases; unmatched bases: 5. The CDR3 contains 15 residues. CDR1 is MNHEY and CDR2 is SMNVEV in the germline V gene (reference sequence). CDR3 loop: CASSPGLAGRETQYF. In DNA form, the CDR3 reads TGTGCCAGCAGTCCCGGACTAGCGGGACGAGAGACCCAGTACTTC.

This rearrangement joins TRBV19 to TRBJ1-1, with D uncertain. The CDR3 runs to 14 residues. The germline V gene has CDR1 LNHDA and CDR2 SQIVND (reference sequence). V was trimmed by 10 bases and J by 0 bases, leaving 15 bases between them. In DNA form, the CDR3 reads TGTGCCACCCAAGACATCGTCTTGAACACTGAAGCTTTCTTT. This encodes CATQDIVLNTEAFF.

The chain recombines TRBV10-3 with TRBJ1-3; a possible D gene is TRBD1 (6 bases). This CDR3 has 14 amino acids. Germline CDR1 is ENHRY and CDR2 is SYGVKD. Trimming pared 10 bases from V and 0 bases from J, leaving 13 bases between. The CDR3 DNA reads TGTGCCAGTAGACAGGATGGCTCTGGAAACACCATATATTTT. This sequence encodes CASRQDGSGNTIYF.

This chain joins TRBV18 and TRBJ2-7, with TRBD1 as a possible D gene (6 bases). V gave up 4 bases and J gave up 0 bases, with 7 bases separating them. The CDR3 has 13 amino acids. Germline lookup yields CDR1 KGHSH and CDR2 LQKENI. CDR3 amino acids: CASSRDISYEQYV. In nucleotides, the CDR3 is TGTGCCAGCTCACGGGACATCTCCTACGAGCAGTACGTC.

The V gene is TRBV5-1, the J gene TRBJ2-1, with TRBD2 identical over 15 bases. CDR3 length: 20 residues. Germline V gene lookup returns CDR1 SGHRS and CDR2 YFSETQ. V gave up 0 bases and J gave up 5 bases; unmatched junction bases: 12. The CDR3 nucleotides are TGCGCCAGCAGCTTGGAGGGACTAGCGGGAGGTCCTTGGCGGGACAATGAGCAGTTCTTC. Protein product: CASSLEGLAGGPWRDNEQFF.

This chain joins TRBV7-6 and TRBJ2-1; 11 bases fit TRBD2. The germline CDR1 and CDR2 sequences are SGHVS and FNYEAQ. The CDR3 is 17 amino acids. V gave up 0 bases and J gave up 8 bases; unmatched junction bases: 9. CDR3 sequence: CASSLALTVAGGDEQFF. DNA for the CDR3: TGTGCCAGCAGCTTAGCTCTCACGGTAGCGGGAGGGGATGAGCAGTTCTTC. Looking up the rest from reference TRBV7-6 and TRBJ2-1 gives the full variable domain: GAGVSQSPRYKVTKRGQDVALRCDPISGHVSLYWYRQALGQGPEFLTYFNYEAQQDKSGLPNDRFSAERPEGSISTLTIQRTEQRDSAMYRCASSLALTVAGGDEQFFGPGTRLTVL.

The CDR3 loop is CASSLENRTEPSGRAWTGELFF. The CDR3 DNA reads TGCGCCAGCAGCTTAGAGAATCGGACTGAACCTAGCGGGAGGGCCTGGACCGGGGAGCTGTTTTTT. The chain links TRBV5-1 to TRBJ2-2; 12 bases map to TRBD2. With V trimmed by 2 bases and J by 5 bases, 22 bases remained unmatched. CDR1 is SGHRS, CDR2 YFSETQ, per germline. The CDR3 runs to 22 residues. Variable domain in full (rest from reference TRBV5-1 and TRBJ2-2): KAGVTQTPRYLIKTRGQQVTLSCSPISGHRSVSWYQQTPGQGLQFLFEYFSETQRNKGNFPGRFSGRQFSNSRSEMNVSTLELGDSALYLCASSLENRTEPSGRAWTGELFFGEGSRLTVL.

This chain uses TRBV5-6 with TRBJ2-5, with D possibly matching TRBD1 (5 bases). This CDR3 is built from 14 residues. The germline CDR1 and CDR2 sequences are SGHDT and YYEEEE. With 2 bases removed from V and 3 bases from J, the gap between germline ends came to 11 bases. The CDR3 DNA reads TGTGCCAGCAGCTTCCAGGGTATTGAAGAGACCCAGTACTTC. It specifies CASSFQGIEETQYF.

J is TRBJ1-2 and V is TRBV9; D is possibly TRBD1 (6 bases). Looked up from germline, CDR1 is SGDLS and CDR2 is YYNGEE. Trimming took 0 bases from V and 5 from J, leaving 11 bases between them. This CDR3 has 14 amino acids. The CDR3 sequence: CASSVGDIGYGYTF. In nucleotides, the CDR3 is TGTGCCAGCAGCGTAGGGGACATCGGGTATGGCTACACCTTC. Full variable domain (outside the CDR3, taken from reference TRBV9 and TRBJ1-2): DSGVTQTPKHLITATGQRVTLRCSPRSGDLSVYWYQQSLDQGLQFLIQYYNGEERAKGNILERFSAQQFPDLHSELNLSSLELGDSALYFCASSVGDIGYGYTFGSGTRLTVV.

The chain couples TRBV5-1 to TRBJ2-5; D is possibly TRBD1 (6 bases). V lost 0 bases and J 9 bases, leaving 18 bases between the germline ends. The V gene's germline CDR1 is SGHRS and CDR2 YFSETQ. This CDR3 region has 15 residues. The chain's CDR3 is CASSLGDRTDGAQYF. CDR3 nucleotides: TGCGCCAGCAGCTTGGGAGACAGGACCGACGGGGCCCAGTACTTC.

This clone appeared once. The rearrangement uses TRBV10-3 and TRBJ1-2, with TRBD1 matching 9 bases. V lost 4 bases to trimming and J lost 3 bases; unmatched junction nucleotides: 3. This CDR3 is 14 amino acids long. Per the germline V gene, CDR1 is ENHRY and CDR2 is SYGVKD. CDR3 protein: CAISGRQGDYGYTF. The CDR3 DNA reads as TGTGCCATCAGTGGCCGACAGGGGGACTATGGCTACACCTTC.

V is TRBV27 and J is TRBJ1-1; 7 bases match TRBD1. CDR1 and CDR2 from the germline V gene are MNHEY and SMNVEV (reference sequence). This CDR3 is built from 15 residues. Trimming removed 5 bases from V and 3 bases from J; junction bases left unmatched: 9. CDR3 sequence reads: CASSARTGRYTEAFF. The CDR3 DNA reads TGTGCCAGCAGTGCCCGGACAGGAAGATACACTGAAGCTTTCTTT.

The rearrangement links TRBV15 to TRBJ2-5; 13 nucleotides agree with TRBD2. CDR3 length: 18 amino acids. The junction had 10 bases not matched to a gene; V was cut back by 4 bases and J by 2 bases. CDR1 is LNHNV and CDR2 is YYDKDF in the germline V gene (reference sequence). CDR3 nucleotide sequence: TGTGCCACCAGCAACTCAGGGACTAGCGGGGAACCACAAGAGACCCAGTACTTC. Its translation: CATSNSGTSGEPQETQYF. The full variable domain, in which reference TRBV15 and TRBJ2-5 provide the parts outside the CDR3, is DAMVIQNPRYQVTQFGKPVTLSCSQTLNHNVMYWYQQKSSQAPKLLFHYYDKDFNNEADTPDNFQSRRPNTSFCFLDIRSPGLGDTAMYLCATSNSGTSGEPQETQYFGPGTRLLVL.